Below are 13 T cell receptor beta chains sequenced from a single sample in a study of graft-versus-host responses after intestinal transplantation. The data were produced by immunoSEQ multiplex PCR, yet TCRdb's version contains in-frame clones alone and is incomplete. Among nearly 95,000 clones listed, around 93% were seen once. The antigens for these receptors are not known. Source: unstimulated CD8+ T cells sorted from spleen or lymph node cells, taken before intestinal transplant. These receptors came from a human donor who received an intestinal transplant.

In nucleotides, the CDR3 is TGTGCCAGCAGCTTAGATTTATACAGGGACTCCTACGAGCAGTACTTC. Translated: CASSLDLYRDSYEQYF. The V and J genes are TRBV11-3 and TRBJ2-7; D possibly corresponds to TRBD1 (6 bases). This CDR3 contains 16 residues. Germline values: CDR1 SGHNT, CDR2 YENEEA. Trimming removed 0 bases at V and 0 bases at J, with 12 bases between.

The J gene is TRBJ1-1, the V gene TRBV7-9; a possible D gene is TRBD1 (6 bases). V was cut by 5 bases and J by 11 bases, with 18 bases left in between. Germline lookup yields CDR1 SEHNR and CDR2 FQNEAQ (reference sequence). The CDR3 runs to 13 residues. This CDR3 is CASSEGSDSTAFF. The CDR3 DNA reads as TGTGCCAGCAGCGAAGGGTCGGACAGTACGGCTTTCTTT.

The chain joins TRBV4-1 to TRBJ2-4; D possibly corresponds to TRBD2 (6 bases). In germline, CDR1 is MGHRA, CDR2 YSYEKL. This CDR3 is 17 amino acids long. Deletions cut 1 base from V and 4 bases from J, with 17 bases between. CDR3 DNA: TGCGCCAGCAGCCAAGTGGAGGGTATTGCGGGTAAAAACATTCAGTACTTC. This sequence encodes CASSQVEGIAGKNIQYF.

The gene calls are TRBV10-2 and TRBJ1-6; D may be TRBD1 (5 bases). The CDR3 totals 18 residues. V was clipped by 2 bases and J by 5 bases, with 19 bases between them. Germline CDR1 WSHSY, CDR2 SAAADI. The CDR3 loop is CASSEPLVRDVDNSPLHF. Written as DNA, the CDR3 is TGCGCCAGCAGTGAGCCTCTTGTGCGGGACGTTGATAATTCACCCCTCCACTTT.

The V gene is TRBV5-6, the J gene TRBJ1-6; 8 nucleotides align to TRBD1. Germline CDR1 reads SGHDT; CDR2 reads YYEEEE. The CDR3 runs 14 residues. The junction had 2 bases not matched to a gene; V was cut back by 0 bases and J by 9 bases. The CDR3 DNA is TGTGCCAGCAGCTTGGAGGGGACAGGTTCACCCCTCCACTTT. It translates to CASSLEGTGSPLHF.

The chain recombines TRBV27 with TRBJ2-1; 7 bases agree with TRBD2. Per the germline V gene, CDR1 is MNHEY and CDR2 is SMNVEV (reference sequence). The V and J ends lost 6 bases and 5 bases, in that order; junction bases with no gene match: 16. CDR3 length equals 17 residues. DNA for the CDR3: TGTGCCAGCAGAGGTCCTTCGGGGAGGGTGGGAGACAATGAGCAGTTCTTC. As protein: CASRGPSGRVGDNEQFF.

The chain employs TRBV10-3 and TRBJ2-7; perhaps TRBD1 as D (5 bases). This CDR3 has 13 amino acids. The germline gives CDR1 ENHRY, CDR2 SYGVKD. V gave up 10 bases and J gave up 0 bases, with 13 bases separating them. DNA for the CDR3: TGTGCCACCGTGACAGACCTCTCCTACGAGCAGTACTTC. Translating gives CATVTDLSYEQYF.

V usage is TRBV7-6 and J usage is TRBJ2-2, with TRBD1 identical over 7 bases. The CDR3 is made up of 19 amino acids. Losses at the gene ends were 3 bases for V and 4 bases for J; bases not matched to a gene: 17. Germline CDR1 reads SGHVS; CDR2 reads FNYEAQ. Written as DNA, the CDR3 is TGTGCCAGCAGCTTTTTAGGGTACAAGGGACAGCCGAGCACCGGGGAGCTGTTTTTT. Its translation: CASSFLGYKGQPSTGELFF.

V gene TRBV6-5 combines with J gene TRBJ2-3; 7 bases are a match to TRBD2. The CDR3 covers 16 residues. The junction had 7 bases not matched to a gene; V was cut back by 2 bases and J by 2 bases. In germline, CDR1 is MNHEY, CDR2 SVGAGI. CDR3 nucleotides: TGTGCCAGCAGTTACGACTACGGGGGGAACACAGATACGCAGTATTTT. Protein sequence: CASSYDYGGNTDTQYF.

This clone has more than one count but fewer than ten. The CDR3 coding sequence is TGTGCCAGTAGTACACTTATGAACACTGAAGCTTTCTTT. This encodes CASSTLMNTEAFF. The V call is TRBV19, the J call TRBJ1-1; D is ambiguous. Germline V CDR1 and CDR2: LNHDA, SQIVND (reference sequence). CDR3 length equals 13 residues. V was cut by 4 bases and J by 0 bases, with 6 bases left in between. The entire variable domain, with the rest obtained from reference TRBV19 and TRBJ1-1, is as follows: DGGITQSPKYLFRKEGQNVTLSCEQNLNHDAMYWYRQDPGQGLRLIYYSQIVNDFQKGDIAEGYSVSREKKESFPLTVTSAQKNPTAFYLCASSTLMNTEAFFGQGTRLTVV.

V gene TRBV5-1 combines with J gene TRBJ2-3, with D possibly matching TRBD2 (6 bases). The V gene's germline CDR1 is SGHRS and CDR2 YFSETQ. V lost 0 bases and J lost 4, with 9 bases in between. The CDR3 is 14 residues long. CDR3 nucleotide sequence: TGCGCCAGCAGCTTGGCCTCGGGGGCAGATACGCAGTATTTT. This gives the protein CASSLASGADTQYF.

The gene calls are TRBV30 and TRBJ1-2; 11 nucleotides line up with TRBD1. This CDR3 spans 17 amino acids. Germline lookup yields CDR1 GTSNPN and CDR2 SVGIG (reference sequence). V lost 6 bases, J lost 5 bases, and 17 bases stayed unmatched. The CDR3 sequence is CACLALGTGGSSYGYTF. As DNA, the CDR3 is TGTGCCTGTCTCGCATTGGGGACAGGGGGTTCGAGTTATGGCTACACCTTC.

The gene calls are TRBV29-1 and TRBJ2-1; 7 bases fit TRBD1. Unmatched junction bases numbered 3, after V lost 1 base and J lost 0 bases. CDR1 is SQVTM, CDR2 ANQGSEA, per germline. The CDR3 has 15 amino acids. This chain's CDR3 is CSVEGPGGSYNEQFF. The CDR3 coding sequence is TGCAGCGTTGAAGGACCAGGGGGCTCCTACAATGAGCAGTTCTTC.